This paragraph covers one TCR beta chain sequence. What it binds is not known. This specimen comes from a study of T cell responses to AZD1222 COVID-19 vaccine. Study results and caveats: Sampling that yielded the repertoires occurred only after the peak T cell response.

Here immunoSEQ multiplex PCR was the method, and the copy in TCRdb shows in-frame clones only, minus some. The sample lists about 89,000 clones, just over 90% seen once, with roughly 12% in the top ten. Germline V gene data show CDR1 as SQVTM and CDR2 as ANQGSEA. The CDR3 runs to 10 residues. This TCR was recovered from an adult who received the AZD1222 COVID-19 vaccine. The sequences come from peripheral blood, collected 28 days after the second AZD1222 dose. V usage is TRBV29-1 and J usage is TRBJ2-1, with D possibly TRBD1 on 6 matching bases. CDR3 sequence reads: CSYRDPEQFF. The CDR3 DNA is TGCTCCTACAGGGACCCCGAGCAGTTCTTC.